This T cell receptor (beta chain) was observed in a study of response to subunit inactivated influenza vaccine. This clonotype appeared many times. TCRdb used MiXCR to reprocess the RT-PCR reads, holding one entry per CDR3 protein. The sample yields 150,000 to 200,000 distinct CDR3 sequences, 12% seen once. This sample also belongs to another study, concerning T cells expressing NK-cell markers. That source notes: TCR beta cDNA was made by 5'RACE template switching with UMIs. Sequencing of TCR beta repertoires drew on sorted CD3+CD56+NKG2C+, CD3+CD56+NKG2C- and CD3+CD56-NKG2C+ T cells. There remained a lack of clarity about HCMV specificity of expanded NKG2C+ T cell clones.

This TCR was recovered from a man aged 45 to 65 who received an inactivated influenza vaccine. The material sequenced was CD8+ T cells sorted from PBMCs, taken 11 to 12 days after vaccination.

Here the CDR3 reads CASSFGGTTYEQYF. CDR3 bases: TGTGCCAGCAGTTTCGGCGGTACCACCTACGAGCAGTACTTC. The genes are TRBV12-3 or TRBV12-4 and TRBJ2-7; D gene uncertain. V dropped 3 bases and J dropped 2 bases, with 11 bases sitting between them. The CDR3 extends over 14 amino acids.